This is a list of T cell receptor beta chains from one sample in a study of control samples from healthy donors and cancer patients. The repertoire was sequenced with immunoSEQ multiplex PCR; TCRdb's copy has only in-frame clones and lacks some. The sample records about 100,000 clones, about 80% being singletons. The specimen sequenced was blood. These receptors were taken from a man aged 18-30 years in good health. CDR3s include the opening cysteine and the closing phenylalanine or tryptophan. D genes are given only for firm matches. Clone size is shown for a subset of rows, as once, few, many or a class of expanded clone.

cdr3_length: 16
v_call: TRBV6-5
d_call: .
clone_size: .
j_call: TRBJ2-2
cdr3_nt: TGTGCCAGCAGTTACGGGGGCCAGGGGAACACCGGGGAGCTGTTTTTT
cdr3_aa: CASSYGGQGNTGELFF

cdr3_length: 16
v_call: TRBV24-1
d_call: .
clone_size: once
j_call: TRBJ2-2
cdr3_nt: TGTGCCACCAGTGATTCCCAGGGGTATGCCACCGGGGAGCTGTTTTTT
cdr3_aa: CATSDSQGYATGELFF

cdr3_length: 12
v_call: TRBV30
d_call: .
clone_size: few
j_call: TRBJ2-3
cdr3_nt: TGTGCCTGGAGCCTACTTTCAGATACGCAGTATTTT
cdr3_aa: CAWSLLSDTQYF

cdr3_length: 15
v_call: TRBV6-2/TRBV6-3
d_call: TRBD2
clone_size: .
j_call: TRBJ2-1
cdr3_nt: TGTGCCAGCAGCAAGGCGGGGGGCTACTCCAATGAGCAGTTCTTC
cdr3_aa: CASSKAGGYSNEQFF

cdr3_length: 11
v_call: TRBV5-1
d_call: .
clone_size: .
j_call: TRBJ1-2
cdr3_nt: TGCGCCAGCACAAAGGGGAAGGGCTACACCTTC
cdr3_aa: CASTKGKGYTF

cdr3_length: 15
v_call: TRBV12-5
d_call: .
clone_size: few
j_call: TRBJ2-3
cdr3_nt: TGTGCTAGGCTATTAGCGGAGACTAGCACAGATACGCAGTATTTT
cdr3_aa: CARLLAETSTDTQYF

cdr3_length: 18
v_call: TRBV3-1/TRBV3-2
d_call: TRBD2
clone_size: .
j_call: TRBJ2-3
cdr3_nt: TGTGCCAGCAGCCAAGATAAACTAGCGGGGGGGCACACAGATACGCAGTATTTT
cdr3_aa: CASSQDKLAGGHTDTQYF

cdr3_length: 15
v_call: TRBV5-1
d_call: .
clone_size: .
j_call: TRBJ1-1
cdr3_nt: TGCGCCAGCAGCTTGGCCTCTACAGGGCGGGTGGAAGCTTTCTTT
cdr3_aa: CASSLASTGRVEAFF

cdr3_length: 17
v_call: TRBV24-1
d_call: .
clone_size: .
j_call: TRBJ1-5
cdr3_nt: TGTGCCACCAGTGATTTGTCGGGGCTCATTGGCAATCAGCCCCAGCATTTT
cdr3_aa: CATSDLSGLIGNQPQHF

cdr3_length: 13
v_call: TRBV19
d_call: .
clone_size: .
j_call: TRBJ2-5
cdr3_nt: TGTGCCAGTAGTACAGGGGGGAAGGAGACCCAGTACTTC
cdr3_aa: CASSTGGKETQYF

cdr3_length: 14
v_call: TRBV19
d_call: .
clone_size: .
j_call: TRBJ2-1
cdr3_nt: TGTGCCAGTAAGCGGCTAGAGTCCACCGATGAGCAGTTCTTC
cdr3_aa: CASKRLESTDEQFF

cdr3_length: 15
v_call: TRBV5-1
d_call: .
clone_size: once
j_call: TRBJ2-2
cdr3_nt: TGCGCCAGCAGCCCGGGCGGGGAGAACACCGGGGAGCTGTTTTTT
cdr3_aa: CASSPGGENTGELFF

cdr3_length: 13
v_call: TRBV15
d_call: .
clone_size: .
j_call: TRBJ1-1
cdr3_nt: TGTGCCACCAGTCCGGACCTGAACACTGAAGCTTTCTTT
cdr3_aa: CATSPDLNTEAFF

cdr3_length: 16
v_call: TRBV28
d_call: TRBD1
clone_size: .
j_call: TRBJ1-2
cdr3_nt: TGTGCCAGCAGAATCGGGACAGCTAAATCCCACTATGGCTACACCTTC
cdr3_aa: CASRIGTAKSHYGYTF

cdr3_length: 17
v_call: TRBV3-1/TRBV3-2
d_call: TRBD2
clone_size: few
j_call: TRBJ2-3
cdr3_nt: TGTGCCAGCAGCCCGGGGACTAGCAGATTCGACACAGATACGCAGTATTTT
cdr3_aa: CASSPGTSRFDTDTQYF

cdr3_length: 16
v_call: TRBV21-1
d_call: .
clone_size: .
j_call: TRBJ1-1
cdr3_nt: TGTGCCAGCACAATAGACCCAAACAGGGGATCTCCTGAAGCTTTCTTT
cdr3_aa: CASTIDPNRGSPEAFF

cdr3_length: 14
v_call: TRBV30
d_call: TRBD1
clone_size: once
j_call: TRBJ2-1
cdr3_nt: TGTGCCTGGAGTTATCGGACAGGTTACAATGAGCAGTTCTTC
cdr3_aa: CAWSYRTGYNEQFF

cdr3_length: 13
v_call: TRBV6-2/TRBV6-3
d_call: .
clone_size: .
j_call: TRBJ2-7
cdr3_nt: TGTGCCAGCAGTAGGAGCAGAATCTACGAGCAGTACTTC
cdr3_aa: CASSRSRIYEQYF

cdr3_length: 14
v_call: TRBV6-5
d_call: TRBD2
clone_size: .
j_call: TRBJ2-1
cdr3_nt: TGTGCCAGCAGCCGGGGGGGCCCCTACAATGAGCAGTTCTTC
cdr3_aa: CASSRGGPYNEQFF

cdr3_length: 13
v_call: TRBV20-1
d_call: .
clone_size: .
j_call: TRBJ1-2
cdr3_nt: TGCAGTGCTAGTAGCACCTCAAGGAATGGCTACACCTTC
cdr3_aa: CSASSTSRNGYTF

cdr3_length: 13
v_call: TRBV5-6
d_call: .
clone_size: .
j_call: TRBJ1-5
cdr3_nt: TGTGCCAGCAGCCTTGGACGGACTGAGCCCCAGCATTTT
cdr3_aa: CASSLGRTEPQHF

cdr3_length: 18
v_call: TRBV2
d_call: .
clone_size: .
j_call: TRBJ1-5
cdr3_nt: TGTGCCAGCAGAAGCCACCTTCGGGGCGCGGCGAACAATCAGCCCCAGCATTTT
cdr3_aa: CASRSHLRGAANNQPQHF

cdr3_length: 15
v_call: TRBV19
d_call: TRBD1
clone_size: .
j_call: TRBJ1-2
cdr3_nt: TGTGCCAGTAGTCACGGCCGGGACAGGGCCTATGGCTACACCTTC
cdr3_aa: CASSHGRDRAYGYTF

cdr3_length: 13
v_call: TRBV3-1/TRBV3-2
d_call: .
clone_size: .
j_call: TRBJ1-5
cdr3_nt: TGTGCCAGCAGCCAAGATAGGGCCCAGCCCCAGCATTTT
cdr3_aa: CASSQDRAQPQHF

cdr3_length: 13
v_call: TRBV5-4
d_call: TRBD1
clone_size: few
j_call: TRBJ1-2
cdr3_nt: TGTGCCAGCAGCTTTGGGGGACAGGGTTTTAACACCTTC
cdr3_aa: CASSFGGQGFNTF

cdr3_length: 13
v_call: TRBV7-2
d_call: .
clone_size: .
j_call: TRBJ2-5
cdr3_nt: TGTGCCAGCAGCTTAGACGGGGGACAGACCCAGTACTTC
cdr3_aa: CASSLDGGQTQYF

cdr3_length: 14
v_call: TRBV10-3
d_call: .
clone_size: .
j_call: TRBJ2-3
cdr3_nt: TGTGCCATCAGTGAGTCGATGAGCACAGATACGCAGTATTTT
cdr3_aa: CAISESMSTDTQYF

cdr3_length: 12
v_call: TRBV7-6
d_call: .
clone_size: once
j_call: TRBJ2-5
cdr3_nt: TGTGCCAGCAGCTTCAAAGGCGAGACCCAGTACTTC
cdr3_aa: CASSFKGETQYF

cdr3_length: 15
v_call: TRBV7-2
d_call: .
clone_size: .
j_call: TRBJ2-2
cdr3_nt: TGTGCCAGCAGCGGACAGATTGCCTACACCGGGGAGCTGTTTTTT
cdr3_aa: CASSGQIAYTGELFF

cdr3_length: 13
v_call: TRBV10-2
d_call: .
clone_size: .
j_call: TRBJ2-5
cdr3_nt: TGCGCCAGCAGTGAGCTAGCCAGAGAGACCCAGTACTTC
cdr3_aa: CASSELARETQYF

cdr3_length: 17
v_call: TRBV14
d_call: .
clone_size: once
j_call: TRBJ1-3
cdr3_nt: TGTGCCAGCAGCCCCTTGCAGCGGGCGAGCTCTGGAAACACCATATATTTT
cdr3_aa: CASSPLQRASSGNTIYF

cdr3_length: 18
v_call: TRBV6-2/TRBV6-3
d_call: TRBD2
clone_size: .
j_call: TRBJ2-3
cdr3_nt: TGTGCCAGCAGTTCCAGCGCTTTAGCGGGGGAGAGCACAGATACGCAGTATTTT
cdr3_aa: CASSSSALAGESTDTQYF

cdr3_length: 14
v_call: TRBV7-2
d_call: .
clone_size: .
j_call: TRBJ1-2
cdr3_nt: TGTGCCAGCAGGGACTTCGGAGCTAACTATGGCTACACCTTC
cdr3_aa: CASRDFGANYGYTF

cdr3_length: 16
v_call: TRBV3-1/TRBV3-2
d_call: TRBD1
clone_size: .
j_call: TRBJ2-7
cdr3_nt: TGTGCCAGTACCCCTCGACAGGGGGGGGCCGTCGACGAGCAGTACTTC
cdr3_aa: CASTPRQGGAVDEQYF

cdr3_length: 15
v_call: TRBV11-2
d_call: .
clone_size: .
j_call: TRBJ1-5
cdr3_nt: TGTGCCAGCAGCTTGGGACTCCGAGACAATCAGCCCCAGCATTTT
cdr3_aa: CASSLGLRDNQPQHF

cdr3_length: 17
v_call: TRBV28
d_call: .
clone_size: .
j_call: TRBJ1-3
cdr3_nt: TGTGCCAGCAGTTTACTACGGCGGGTGAGCTCTGGAAACACCATATATTTT
cdr3_aa: CASSLLRRVSSGNTIYF

cdr3_length: 15
v_call: TRBV5-1
d_call: .
clone_size: .
j_call: TRBJ2-2
cdr3_nt: TGCGCCAGCAGCTTGGGTGCAGGGTTCACCGGGGAGCTGTTTTTT
cdr3_aa: CASSLGAGFTGELFF

cdr3_length: 16
v_call: TRBV19
d_call: .
clone_size: .
j_call: TRBJ2-1
cdr3_nt: TGTGCCAGTCTCGTATCCAGGGCAATCATCTACAATGAGCAGTTCTTC
cdr3_aa: CASLVSRAIIYNEQFF

cdr3_length: 17
v_call: TRBV20-1
d_call: TRBD2
clone_size: few
j_call: TRBJ2-5
cdr3_nt: TGCAGTGCTAGTTTGGGACTAGCGGGGGGGCCGCGAGAGACCCAGTACTTC
cdr3_aa: CSASLGLAGGPRETQYF

cdr3_length: 16
v_call: TRBV19
d_call: TRBD1
clone_size: .
j_call: TRBJ2-2
cdr3_nt: TGTGCCAGTAGTCCAGACAGGGGACGATCGACCGGGGAGCTGTTTTTT
cdr3_aa: CASSPDRGRSTGELFF

cdr3_length: 15
v_call: TRBV5-6
d_call: .
clone_size: once
j_call: TRBJ1-2
cdr3_nt: TGTGCCAGCAGCTCCGGACTAGGGCGGTGGTATGGCTACACCTTC
cdr3_aa: CASSSGLGRWYGYTF

cdr3_length: 16
v_call: TRBV5-1
d_call: .
clone_size: .
j_call: TRBJ1-1
cdr3_nt: TGCGCCAGCAGCTTCGGCCGAGAGGGAGGCGACACTGAAGCTTTCTTT
cdr3_aa: CASSFGREGGDTEAFF

cdr3_length: 16
v_call: TRBV6-4
d_call: .
clone_size: .
j_call: TRBJ1-2
cdr3_nt: TGTGCCAGCAGTGACTCTATGGCAGGGACCAACTATGGCTACACCTTC
cdr3_aa: CASSDSMAGTNYGYTF

cdr3_length: 15
v_call: TRBV4-1
d_call: .
clone_size: .
j_call: TRBJ2-2
cdr3_nt: TGCGCCAGCAGCCTCCGTACACAGAACACCGGGGAGCTGTTTTTT
cdr3_aa: CASSLRTQNTGELFF

cdr3_length: 15
v_call: TRBV18
d_call: TRBD1
clone_size: .
j_call: TRBJ1-4
cdr3_nt: TGTGCCAGCTCAAAACAGGGGGGCATCGGTGAAAAACTGTTTTTT
cdr3_aa: CASSKQGGIGEKLFF

cdr3_length: 17
v_call: TRBV5-1
d_call: TRBD1
clone_size: .
j_call: TRBJ2-2
cdr3_nt: TGCGCCAGCAGCCGCGGGACAGGACCTTCGAACACCGGGGAGCTGTTTTTT
cdr3_aa: CASSRGTGPSNTGELFF

cdr3_length: 15
v_call: TRBV7-9
d_call: .
clone_size: .
j_call: TRBJ2-6
cdr3_nt: TGTGCCAGCAGCGGCAGCAACTCTGGGGCCAACGTCCTGACTTTC
cdr3_aa: CASSGSNSGANVLTF

cdr3_length: 13
v_call: TRBV11-3
d_call: .
clone_size: .
j_call: TRBJ2-2
cdr3_nt: TGTGCCAGCAGTTCGGCTGAACCCGGGGAGCTGTTTTTT
cdr3_aa: CASSSAEPGELFF

cdr3_length: 16
v_call: TRBV5-6
d_call: .
clone_size: .
j_call: TRBJ1-1
cdr3_nt: TGTGCCAGCTGGAGAGGGGGGTGGCAGAGGAACACTGAAGCTTTCTTT
cdr3_aa: CASWRGGWQRNTEAFF

cdr3_length: 17
v_call: TRBV14
d_call: TRBD1
clone_size: .
j_call: TRBJ2-7
cdr3_nt: TGTGCCAGCAGCCCAATTGGACAGGGGGAATCCTCCTACGAGCAGTACTTC
cdr3_aa: CASSPIGQGESSYEQYF